The sequence of this T cell receptor beta chain was determined in a study of naive and memory T cell subsets. Whole-study findings and limits: In naive cells, over 95% of TCR sequences were seen only once. Naive repertoires, especially CD8, held a few larger clonotypes, possibly memory cells re-expressing CD45RA.

As for this clonotype: The antigen is not known.

V was pared by 3 bases and J by 3 bases, with 7 bases of the junction left unmatched. Germline CDR1 KGHSH, CDR2 LQKENI. The CDR3 loop spans 15 amino acids. Two oligonucleotides, mixed equimolar, formed the beta constant-region primer covering TRBC1 and TRBC2. The ligated cDNA underwent four PCR rounds using SP2 and nested alpha and beta constant-region primers. Using its own MiXCR run on the UMI-ligation and nested PCR reads, TCRdb lists one record per CDR3 protein. Here the sample spans 120,000 to 150,000 distinct CDR3 sequences, over 15% being singletons. The chain uses TRBV18 and TRBJ2-7, with 8 bases matching TRBD1. The sample consisted of naive CD4+ T cells from blood. This receptor was obtained from a human donor in good health. In DNA, the CDR3 is TGTGCCAGCTCACCTCGGCAGGGGGCATTCTACGAGCAGTACTTC. Translated, it gives CASSPRQGAFYEQYF.